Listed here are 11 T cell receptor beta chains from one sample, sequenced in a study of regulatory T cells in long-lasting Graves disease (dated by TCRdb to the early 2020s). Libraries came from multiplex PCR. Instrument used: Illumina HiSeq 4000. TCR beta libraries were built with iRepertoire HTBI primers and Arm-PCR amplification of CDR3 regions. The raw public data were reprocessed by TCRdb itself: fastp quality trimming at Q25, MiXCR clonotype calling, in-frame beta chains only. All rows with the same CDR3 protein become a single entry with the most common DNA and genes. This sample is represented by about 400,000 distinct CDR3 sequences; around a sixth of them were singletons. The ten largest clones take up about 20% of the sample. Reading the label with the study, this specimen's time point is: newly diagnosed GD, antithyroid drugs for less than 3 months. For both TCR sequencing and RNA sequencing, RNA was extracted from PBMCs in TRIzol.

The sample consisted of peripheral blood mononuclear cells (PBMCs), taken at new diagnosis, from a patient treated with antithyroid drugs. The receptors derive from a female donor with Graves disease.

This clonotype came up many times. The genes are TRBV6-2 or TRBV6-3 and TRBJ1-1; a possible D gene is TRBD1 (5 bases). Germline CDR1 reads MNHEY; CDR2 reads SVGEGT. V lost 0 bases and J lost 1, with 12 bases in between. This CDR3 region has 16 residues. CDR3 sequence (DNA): TGTGCCAGCAGTTACTCGATATCCAGGGAGAACACTGAAGCTTTCTTT. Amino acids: CASSYSISRENTEAFF.

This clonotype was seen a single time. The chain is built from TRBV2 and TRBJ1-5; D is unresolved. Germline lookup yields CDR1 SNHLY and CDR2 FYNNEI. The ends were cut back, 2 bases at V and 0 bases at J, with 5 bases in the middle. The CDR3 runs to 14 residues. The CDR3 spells CASSERHSNQPQHF. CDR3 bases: TGTGCCAGCAGTGAACGGCATAGCAATCAGCCCCAGCATTTT.

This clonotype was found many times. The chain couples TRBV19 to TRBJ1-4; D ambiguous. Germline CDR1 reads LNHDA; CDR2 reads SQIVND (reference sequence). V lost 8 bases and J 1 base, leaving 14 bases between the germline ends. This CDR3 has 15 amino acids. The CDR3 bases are TGTGCCAGTCGCAAGTTTCATGAAACTAATGAAAAACTGTTTTTT. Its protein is CASRKFHETNEKLFF.

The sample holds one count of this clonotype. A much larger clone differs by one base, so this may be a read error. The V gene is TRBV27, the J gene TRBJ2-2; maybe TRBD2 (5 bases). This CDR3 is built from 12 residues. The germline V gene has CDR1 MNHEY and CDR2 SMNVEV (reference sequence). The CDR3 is CASTTDTGEMFF. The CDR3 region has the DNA TGTGCCAGCACCACAGACACCGGGGAGATGTTTTTT.

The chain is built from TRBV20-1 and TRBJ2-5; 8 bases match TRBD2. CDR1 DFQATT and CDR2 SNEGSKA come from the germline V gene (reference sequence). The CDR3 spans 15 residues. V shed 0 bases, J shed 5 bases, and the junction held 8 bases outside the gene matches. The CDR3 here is CSARDQPGGRETQYF. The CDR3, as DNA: TGCAGTGCTAGAGATCAGCCGGGGGGGCGGGAGACCCAGTACTTC.

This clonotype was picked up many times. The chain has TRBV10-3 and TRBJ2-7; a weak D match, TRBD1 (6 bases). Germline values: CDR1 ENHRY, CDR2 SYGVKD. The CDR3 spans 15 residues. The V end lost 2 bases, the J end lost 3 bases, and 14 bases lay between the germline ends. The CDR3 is CAISEIRQGYYEQYF. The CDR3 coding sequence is TGTGCCATCAGTGAGATCAGGCAGGGGTACTACGAGCAGTACTTC.

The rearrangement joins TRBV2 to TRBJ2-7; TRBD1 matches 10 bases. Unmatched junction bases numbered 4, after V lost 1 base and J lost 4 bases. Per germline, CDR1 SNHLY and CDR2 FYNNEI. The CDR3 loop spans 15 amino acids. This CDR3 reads CASSEEGTGVYEQYF. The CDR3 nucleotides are TGTGCCAGCAGTGAAGAAGGGACAGGGGTTTACGAGCAGTACTTC.

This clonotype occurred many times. DNA of the CDR3: TGCGCCAGCAGCCACCTCTGGGACAGGGGAGGTATTTCACCCCTCCACTTT. Translation: CASSHLWDRGGISPLHF. This chain links TRBV4-1 with TRBJ1-6; 10 bases are shared with TRBD1. CDR1 and CDR2 (germline): MGHRA, YSYEKL. This CDR3 is built from 17 residues. Trimming cost V 3 bases and J 9 bases; bases outside gene matches: 11.

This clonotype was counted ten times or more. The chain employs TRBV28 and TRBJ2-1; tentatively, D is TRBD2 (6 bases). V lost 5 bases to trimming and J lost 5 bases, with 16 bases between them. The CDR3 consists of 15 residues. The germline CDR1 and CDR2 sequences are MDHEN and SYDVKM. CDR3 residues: CASSPHRGGNNEQFF. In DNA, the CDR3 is TGTGCCAGCAGTCCCCATAGGGGCGGGAACAATGAGCAGTTCTTC. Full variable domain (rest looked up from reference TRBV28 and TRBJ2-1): DVKVTQSSRYLVKRTGEKVFLECVQDMDHENMFWYRQDPGLGLRLIYFSYDVKMKEKGDIPEGYSVSREKKERFSLILESASTNQTSMYLCASSPHRGGNNEQFFGPGTRLTVL.

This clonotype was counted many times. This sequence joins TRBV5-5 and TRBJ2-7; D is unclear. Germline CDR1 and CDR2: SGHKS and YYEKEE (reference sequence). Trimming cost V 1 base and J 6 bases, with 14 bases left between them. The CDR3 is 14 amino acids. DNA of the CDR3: TGTGCCAGCAGCTTGTCGGAGACGTACTTCGAGCAGTACTTC. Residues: CASSLSETYFEQYF. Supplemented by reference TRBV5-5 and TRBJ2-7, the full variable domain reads DAGVTQSPTHLIKTRGQQVTLRCSPISGHKSVSWYQQVLGQGPQFIFQYYEKEERGRGNFPDRFSARQFPNYSSELNVNALLLGDSALYLCASSLSETYFEQYFGPGTRLTVT.

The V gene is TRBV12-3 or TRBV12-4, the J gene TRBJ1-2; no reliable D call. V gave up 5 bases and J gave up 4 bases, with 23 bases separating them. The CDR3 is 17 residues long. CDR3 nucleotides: TGTGCCAGCAGTCACTCGATGCCGGGAGAGCCGAGCTATGGCTACACCTTC. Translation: CASSHSMPGEPSYGYTF.